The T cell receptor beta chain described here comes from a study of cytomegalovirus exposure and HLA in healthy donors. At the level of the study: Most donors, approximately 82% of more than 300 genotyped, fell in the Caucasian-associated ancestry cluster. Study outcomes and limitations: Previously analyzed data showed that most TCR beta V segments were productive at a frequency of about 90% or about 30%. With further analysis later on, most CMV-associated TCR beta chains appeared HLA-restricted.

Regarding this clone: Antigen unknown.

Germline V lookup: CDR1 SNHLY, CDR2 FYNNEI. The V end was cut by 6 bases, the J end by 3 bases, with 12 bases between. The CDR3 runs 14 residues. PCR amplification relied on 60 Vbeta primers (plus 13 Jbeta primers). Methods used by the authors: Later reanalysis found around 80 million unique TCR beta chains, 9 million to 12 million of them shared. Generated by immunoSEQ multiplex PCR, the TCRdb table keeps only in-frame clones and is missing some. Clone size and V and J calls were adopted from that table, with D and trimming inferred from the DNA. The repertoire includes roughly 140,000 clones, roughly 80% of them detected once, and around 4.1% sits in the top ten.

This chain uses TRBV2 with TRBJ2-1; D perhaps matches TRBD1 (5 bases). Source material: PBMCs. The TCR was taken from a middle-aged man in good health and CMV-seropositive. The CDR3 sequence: CASRATGVYNEQFF. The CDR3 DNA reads TGTGCCAGCAGAGCTACAGGTGTCTACAATGAGCAGTTCTTC. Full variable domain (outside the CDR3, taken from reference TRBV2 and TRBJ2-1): EPEVTQTPSHQVTQMGQEVILRCVPISNHLYFYWYRQILGQKVEFLVSFYNNEISEKSEIFDDQFSVERPDGSNFTLKIRSTKLEDSAMYFCASRATGVYNEQFFGPGTRLTVL.